The rows below give T cell receptor beta chains drawn from one sample of a study of tumor and adjacent non-tumor tissue in lung cancer. One entry per CDR3 protein results from TCRdb running MiXCR on the multiplex PCR reads. The profile covers 85,000 to 130,000 distinct CDR3 sequences, with around three fifths appearing a single time and approximately 18% taken by the ten largest. Specimen: distant non-tumor lung tissue. The source is a man aged 25 to 45 with non-small cell lung cancer. CDR3s include the opening cysteine and the closing phenylalanine or tryptophan. Each record gives: J gene, D gene, V gene, clone size, CDR3 DNA, CDR3 protein. A D gene is named only where the DNA matches it firmly. Only part of the rows carry a size: once, few, many, or a class if the clone is expanded.

>TRBJ2-3|-|TRBV30|-
TGTGCCTGGAGTGTCGGGGGACCCACTAGCACAGATACGCAGTATTTT
CAWSVGGPTSTDTQYF
>TRBJ2-7|-|TRBV12-3/TRBV12-4|-
TGTGCCAACAGTTTACAGGGATGGTACGAGCAGTATTTC
CANSLQGWYEQYF
>TRBJ2-1|TRBD2|TRBV11-2|-
TGTGCCAGCAAACTAGATTCTGCTGTTTTTGGCGGGAGATCTTCTTGGGAGCAGTTCTTC
CASKLDSAVFGGRSSWEQFF
>TRBJ1-6|-|TRBV12-3/TRBV12-4|many
TGTGCCAGCAGTCCTCTGGGGAACTATAATTCACCCCTCCACTTT
CASSPLGNYNSPLHF
>TRBJ1-5|-|TRBV19|-
TGTGCCAGTAGTATACAGGCCGATAGCAATCAGCCCCAGCATTTT
CASSIQADSNQPQHF
>TRBJ2-5|TRBD1|TRBV14|many
TGTGCCAGCAGCCCTCGGGACAGGGCTTTGGAGACCCAGTACTTC
CASSPRDRALETQYF
>TRBJ1-1|-|TRBV6-5|many
TGTGCCAGCAGTTATCAGAGGAACACTGAAGCTTTCTTT
CASSYQRNTEAFF
>TRBJ2-7|-|TRBV7-9|many
TGTGCCAGCAGCCTTACCGACTCAGGCTACGAGCAGTACTTC
CASSLTDSGYEQYF
>TRBJ2-3|TRBD2|TRBV10-3|few
TGTGCCATCAGCGGGAGGGCAATGACTAACACAGATACGCAGTATTTT
CAISGRAMTNTDTQYF
>TRBJ2-5|TRBD2|TRBV7-9|-
TGTACCAGCAGCCGACTTGGACTAGCGGGGGCCCAAGAGACCCTGTACTTC
CTSSRLGLAGAQETLYF
>TRBJ1-4|-|TRBV11-2|-
TGTGCCAGCAACGCTAACATAGGGGAACTGTTTTTT
CASNANIGELFF
>TRBJ2-1|-|TRBV11-1|medium-sized
TGTGCCAGCAGCTTAGCGGGAGGTATCTACAATGAGCAGTTCTTC
CASSLAGGIYNEQFF
>TRBJ2-2|TRBD2|TRBV11-1|few
TGTGCCAGCAGCTTAGCGTCTAGCGGGACCGGGGAGCTGTTTTTT
CASSLASSGTGELFF
>TRBJ2-7|-|TRBV12-3/TRBV12-4|-
TGTGCCAGCACTTTAGGGAATTCCTACGAGCAGTACTTC
CASTLGNSYEQYF
>TRBJ2-1|TRBD2|TRBV11-2|-
TGTGCCGTGAGTAATTGTCTAGCGGGTTACAATGAGCAGTTCTTC
CAVSNCLAGYNEQFF
>TRBJ1-5|TRBD1|TRBV9|few
TGTGCCAGCAGCTATTCAGGGGGGCTTCAGCCCCAGCATTTT
CASSYSGGLQPQHF
>TRBJ2-6|-|TRBV18|-
TGTGCCAGCTCACAGGGGTTCGACGGCCCCTATGGGGCCAACGTCCTGACTTTC
CASSQGFDGPYGANVLTF
>TRBJ2-7|-|TRBV5-6|once
TGTGCCAGTAGCTTAGGAGGGGGAGGCGAGGAGTACTTC
CASSLGGGGEEYF
>TRBJ1-2|-|TRBV12-3/TRBV12-4|many
TGTGCCAGCAGTACCTCCGGGAGAGATGGCTACACCTTC
CASSTSGRDGYTF
>TRBJ2-1|-|TRBV12-5|-
TGTGCTTGTGGTTTTGAGGAAGAGCAGATCTTC
CACGFEEEQIF
>TRBJ1-2|TRBD1|TRBV20-1|once
TGCAGTGGAACCGGGACAGGGAGAGGAGCCTATGGCTACACCTTC
CSGTGTGRGAYGYTF
>TRBJ2-7|TRBD2|TRBV29-1|once
TGCAGTGTTGCCTTTAGCGGGATAGGGGCCTCCCACGAGCAGTACTTC
CSVAFSGIGASHEQYF
>TRBJ2-1|-|TRBV18|-
TGTGCCAGCTCAGAGGGGTATGTCGTCAATGAGCAGTTCTTC
CASSEGYVVNEQFF
>TRBJ2-1|-|TRBV4-1|-
TGCGCCAGCAGGCGCCCGTGGGGGCTGAGTTACAATGAGCAGTTCTTC
CASRRPWGLSYNEQFF
>TRBJ2-2|TRBD1|TRBV6-5|-
TGTACCAGCAGTTATTCGACAGGGAGAGGCAGGGAGCTGTTTTTT
CTSSYSTGRGRELFF
>TRBJ2-1|-|TRBV20-1|-
TGCAGTGCTAGAGATTTTTTTGTCGGACAGCCCAAGGAGCAGTTCTTC
CSARDFFVGQPKEQFF
>TRBJ1-4|-|TRBV29-1|-
TGCAGCGTCATCGACAACCTTGAAAAACTGTTTTTT
CSVIDNLEKLFF
>TRBJ1-1|-|TRBV18|once
TGTGCCAGCTCACTCGAACCGGGGACTGAAGCTTTCTTT
CASSLEPGTEAFF
>TRBJ2-1|TRBD1|TRBV11-1|-
TGTGCCAGCAGCCTGGGGACGGACAGGAATGAGCAGTTCTTC
CASSLGTDRNEQFF
>TRBJ2-1|-|TRBV20-1|-
TGCAGTGCTAGAATAGCGTGGACCTACAATAAGCAGTCCTTC
CSARIAWTYNKQSF
>TRBJ1-4|-|TRBV11-2|-
TGCGCCAACAGCCTCGGCAGTGAAAAACTGTTTTTT
CANSLGSEKLFF
>TRBJ2-1|-|TRBV25-1|many
TGTGCCAGCAGTATCGGAGACGAGCAGTTCTTC
CASSIGDEQFF
>TRBJ1-1|-|TRBV12-3/TRBV12-4|-
TGTGCCAGCGGTCGCGGCAGGAATGAGGACACTGAAGCTTTCTTT
CASGRGRNEDTEAFF
>TRBJ2-1|-|TRBV7-9|many
TGTGCCAGCGCCTGGGGCCCCACGGATGAGCAGTTCTTC
CASAWGPTDEQFF
>TRBJ1-2|-|TRBV11-2|-
TGTACTAGCAGCTCGTCCTATGGCTACACCTTC
CTSSSSYGYTF
>TRBJ2-7|-|TRBV15|-
TGTGCCACCAGCAGAGATGGTAGCTCTAATAGGGACGAGCAGTACTTC
CATSRDGSSNRDEQYF
>TRBJ2-2|-|TRBV11-3|-
TGTGCCAGCAGCTCCCGGGCCAGACTAGACAGCGGGGAGCTGTTTTTT
CASSSRARLDSGELFF
>TRBJ2-2|-|TRBV11-2|-
TGTGGCAGCAGCTTAGGGTCCAGGGGGGCCGGGGAGCTGTTTTTT
CGSSLGSRGAGELFF
>TRBJ2-2|-|TRBV20-1|many
TGCAGTGCTAGATGGAACACCGGGGAGCTGTTTTTT
CSARWNTGELFF
>TRBJ2-2|-|TRBV24-1|-
TGTGTCACCAGTGATTCCGGGACACTTAACACCGAGGAGCTGTTTTTT
CVTSDSGTLNTEELFF
>TRBJ2-2|-|TRBV20-1|-
TGCAGAGCTAGATCCCGCCTTACCGGGAAGCTGTTCTTT
CRARSRLTGKLFF
>TRBJ2-7|TRBD2|TRBV20-1|-
TGCAGTGCACCGGGGCTGACTAGCGGGGGGCGCGGGCAGTACTTC
CSAPGLTSGGRGQYF